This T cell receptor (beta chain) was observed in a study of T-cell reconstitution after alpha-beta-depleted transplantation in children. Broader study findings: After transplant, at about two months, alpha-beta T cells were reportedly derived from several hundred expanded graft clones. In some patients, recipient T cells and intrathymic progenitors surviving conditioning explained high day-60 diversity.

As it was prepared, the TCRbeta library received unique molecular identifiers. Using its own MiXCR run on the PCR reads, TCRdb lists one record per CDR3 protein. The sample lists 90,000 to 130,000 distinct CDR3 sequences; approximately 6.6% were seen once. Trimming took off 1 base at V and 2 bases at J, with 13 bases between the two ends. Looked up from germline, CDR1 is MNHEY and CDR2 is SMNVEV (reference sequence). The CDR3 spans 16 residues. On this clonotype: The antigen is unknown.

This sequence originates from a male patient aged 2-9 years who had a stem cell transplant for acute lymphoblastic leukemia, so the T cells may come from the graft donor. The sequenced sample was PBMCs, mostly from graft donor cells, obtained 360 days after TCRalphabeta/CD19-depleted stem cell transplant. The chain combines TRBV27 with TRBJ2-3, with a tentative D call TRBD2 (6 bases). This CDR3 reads CASSLWGSGATDTQYF. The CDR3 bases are TGTGCCAGCAGTTTATGGGGTAGCGGTGCCACAGATACGCAGTATTTT.